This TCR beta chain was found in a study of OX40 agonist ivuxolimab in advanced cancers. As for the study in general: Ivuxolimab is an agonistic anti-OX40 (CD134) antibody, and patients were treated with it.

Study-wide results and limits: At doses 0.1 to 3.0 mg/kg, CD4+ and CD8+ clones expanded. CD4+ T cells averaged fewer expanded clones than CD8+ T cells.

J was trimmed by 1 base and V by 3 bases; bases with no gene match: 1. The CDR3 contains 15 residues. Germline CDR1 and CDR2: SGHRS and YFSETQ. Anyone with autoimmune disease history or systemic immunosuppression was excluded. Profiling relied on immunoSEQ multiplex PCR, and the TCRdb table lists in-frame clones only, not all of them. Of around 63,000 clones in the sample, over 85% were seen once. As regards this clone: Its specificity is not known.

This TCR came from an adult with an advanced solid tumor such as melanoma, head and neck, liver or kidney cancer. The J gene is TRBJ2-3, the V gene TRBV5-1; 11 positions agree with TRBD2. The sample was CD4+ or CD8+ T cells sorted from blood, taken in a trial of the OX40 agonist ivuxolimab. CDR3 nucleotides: TGCGCCAGCAGCTCGACTAGCGGGGGCACAGATACGCAGTATTTT. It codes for CASSSTSGGTDTQYF.